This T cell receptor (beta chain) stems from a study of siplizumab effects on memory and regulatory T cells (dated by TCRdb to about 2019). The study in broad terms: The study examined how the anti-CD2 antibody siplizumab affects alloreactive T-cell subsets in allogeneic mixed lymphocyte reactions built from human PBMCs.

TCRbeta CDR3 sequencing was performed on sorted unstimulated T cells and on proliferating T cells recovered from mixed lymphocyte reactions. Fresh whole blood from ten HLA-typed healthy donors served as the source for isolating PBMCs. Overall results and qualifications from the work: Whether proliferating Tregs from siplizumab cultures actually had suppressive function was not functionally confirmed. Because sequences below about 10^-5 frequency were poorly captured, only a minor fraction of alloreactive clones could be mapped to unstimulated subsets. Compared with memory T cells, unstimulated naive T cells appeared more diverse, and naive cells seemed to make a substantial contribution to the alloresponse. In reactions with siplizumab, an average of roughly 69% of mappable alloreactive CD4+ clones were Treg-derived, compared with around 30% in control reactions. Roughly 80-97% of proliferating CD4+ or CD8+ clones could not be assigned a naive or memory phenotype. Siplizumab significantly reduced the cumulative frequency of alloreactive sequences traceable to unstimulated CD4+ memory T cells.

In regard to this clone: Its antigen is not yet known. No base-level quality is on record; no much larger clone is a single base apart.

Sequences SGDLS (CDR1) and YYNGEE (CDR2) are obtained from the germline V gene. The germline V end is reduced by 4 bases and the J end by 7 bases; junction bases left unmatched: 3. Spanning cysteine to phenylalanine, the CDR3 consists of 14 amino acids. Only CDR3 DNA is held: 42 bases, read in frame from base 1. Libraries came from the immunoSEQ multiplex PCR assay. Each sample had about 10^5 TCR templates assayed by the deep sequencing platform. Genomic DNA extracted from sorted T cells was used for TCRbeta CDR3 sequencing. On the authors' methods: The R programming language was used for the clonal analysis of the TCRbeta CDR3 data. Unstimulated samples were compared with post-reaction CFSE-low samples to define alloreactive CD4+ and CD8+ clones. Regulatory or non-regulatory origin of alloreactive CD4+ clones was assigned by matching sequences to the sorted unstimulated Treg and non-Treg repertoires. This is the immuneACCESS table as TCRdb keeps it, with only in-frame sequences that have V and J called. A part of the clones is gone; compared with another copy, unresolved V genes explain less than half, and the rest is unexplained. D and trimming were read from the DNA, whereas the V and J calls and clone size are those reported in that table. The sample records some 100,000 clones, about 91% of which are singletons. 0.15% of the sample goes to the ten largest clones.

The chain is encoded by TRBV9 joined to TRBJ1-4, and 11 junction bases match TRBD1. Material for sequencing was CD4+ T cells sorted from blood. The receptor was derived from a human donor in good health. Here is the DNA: TGTGCCAGCAGCCCCGGGACAGGGGGTGAAAAACTGTTTTTT. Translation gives CASSPGTGGEKLFF.